This TCR beta chain stems from a study of cytomegalovirus exposure and HLA in healthy donors. The study, taken as a whole, reports: The likely origin of a cluster of highly shared sequence variants was a sequencing artifact. Later on, a genetic analysis was performed. It linked a missense variant in DCLRE1C with V- and J-gene trimming of TCR beta.

Primers included in the PCR were 60 Vbeta and 13 Jbeta primers. The repertoire was sequenced with immunoSEQ multiplex PCR; TCRdb's copy has only in-frame clones and lacks some. The repertoire holds over 100,000 clones, approximately 74% seen once, with roughly 7% in the top ten. Details on this clone: The antigen is not known.

What was sequenced was PBMCs. The origin of this receptor is a male donor in good health and CMV-seronegative.

CDR3 bases: TGTGCCAGCAGTTTACGACAGGGTAATCAGCCCCAGCATTTT. Its translation is CASSLRQGNQPQHF. This chain uses TRBV27 with TRBJ1-5; TRBD1 matches at 7 bases. V was pared by 2 bases and J by 4 bases, with 2 bases of the junction left unmatched. Germline assignment: CDR1 MNHEY and CDR2 SMNVEV (reference sequence). The CDR3 is made up of 14 amino acids.